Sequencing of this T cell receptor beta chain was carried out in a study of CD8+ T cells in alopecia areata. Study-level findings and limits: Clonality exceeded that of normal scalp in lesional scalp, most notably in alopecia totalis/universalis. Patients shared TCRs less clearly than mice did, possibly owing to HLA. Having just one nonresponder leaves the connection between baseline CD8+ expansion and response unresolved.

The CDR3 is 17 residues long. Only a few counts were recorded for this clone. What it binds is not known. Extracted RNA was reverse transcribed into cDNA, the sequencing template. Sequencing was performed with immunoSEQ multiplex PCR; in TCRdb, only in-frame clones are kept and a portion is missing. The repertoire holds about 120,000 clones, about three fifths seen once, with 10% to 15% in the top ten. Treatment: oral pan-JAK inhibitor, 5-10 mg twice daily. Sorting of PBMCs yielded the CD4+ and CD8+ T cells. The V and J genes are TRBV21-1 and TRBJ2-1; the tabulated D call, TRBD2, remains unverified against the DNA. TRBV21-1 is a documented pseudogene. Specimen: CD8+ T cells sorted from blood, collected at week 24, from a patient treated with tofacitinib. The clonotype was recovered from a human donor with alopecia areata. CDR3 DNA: TGTGCCAGCAGCAAAGAGGTTCGGGACTCTAAGTCATCAGGGCAGTTCTTC. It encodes CASSKEVRDSKSSGQFF.